Sequencing of this T cell receptor beta chain was carried out in a study of siplizumab effects on memory and regulatory T cells (dated by TCRdb to about 2019). Background for the entire study: The study examined how the anti-CD2 antibody siplizumab affects alloreactive T-cell subsets in allogeneic mixed lymphocyte reactions built from human PBMCs.

Libraries were built with the immunoSEQ multiplex PCR assay. Around 92,000 TCR templates per sample were assayed by the deep sequencing platform. Genomic DNA extracted from sorted T cells was used for TCRbeta CDR3 sequencing. Concerning the study's data processing: Clonal analysis of TCRbeta CDR3 data was done in the R programming language. Alloreactive CD4+ and CD8+ clones were defined by comparing unstimulated samples with post-reaction CFSE-low samples. Regulatory or non-regulatory origin was assigned to alloreactive CD4+ clones by matching of sequences to sorted unstimulated Treg and non-Treg repertoires. As stored in TCRdb, this immuneACCESS dataset retains in-frame rearrangements with V and J assigned. A fraction of the clones does not appear; measured against another copy, unresolved V genes explain less than half of the discrepancy, and the remainder lacks a known reason. V and J calls and clone size are given by that table; D and trimming were obtained from the DNA. Across this sample there are 80,000 to 95,000 clones, with 85% to 95% seen only once. Approximately 17% of the sample is taken by the ten largest.

Comments on this clone: Its cognate antigen has yet to be identified. The record has no base qualities; no much larger clone is one base away.

The research as a whole found: The cumulative frequency of alloreactive sequences traceable to unstimulated CD4+ memory T cells was significantly reduced by siplizumab. In reactions with siplizumab, an average of 68.8% of mappable alloreactive CD4+ clones were Treg-derived, compared with 26.9% in control reactions. Unstimulated naive T cells appeared more diverse than memory T cells, and naive cells seemed to contribute substantially to the alloresponse. Roughly 80-96% of proliferating CD4+ or CD8+ clones could not be assigned a naive or memory phenotype. Because sequences below about 10^-5 frequency were poorly captured, only a minor fraction of alloreactive clones could be mapped to unstimulated subsets. No functional confirmation was obtained for the suppressive function of proliferating Tregs from siplizumab cultures.

Sorted unstimulated T cells and proliferating T cells recovered from mixed lymphocyte reactions underwent TCRbeta CDR3 sequencing. Fresh whole blood from fewer than twelve HLA-typed healthy donors was used to isolate PBMCs. The sample comprised CD8+ T cells sorted from blood. This sequence originates from a human donor in good health.

The DNA reads TGTGCCAGCAGCCAGGCACCCCAGGGGTCCGGGGAGCTGTTTTTT. It translates to CASSQAPQGSGELFF. The chain was built from TRBV14 and TRBJ2-2; a weak D assignment points to TRBD1 (6 bases agree). The CDR3, from cysteine to phenylalanine, totals 15 residues. This entry keeps only the CDR3 DNA: 45 bases, framed from base 1. The junction carries 14 bases between V and J, which are trimmed by 3 bases and 6 bases respectively. The germline V gene encodes CDR1 SGHDN and CDR2 FVKESK. The full variable domain, completed from the reference TRBV14 and TRBJ2-2 proteins outside the CDR3, reads EAGVTQFPSHSVIEKGQTVTLRCDPISGHDNLYWYRRVMGKEIKFLLHFVKESKQDESGMPNNRFLAERTGGTYSTLKVQPAELEDSGVYFCASSQAPQGSGELFFGEGSRLTVL.